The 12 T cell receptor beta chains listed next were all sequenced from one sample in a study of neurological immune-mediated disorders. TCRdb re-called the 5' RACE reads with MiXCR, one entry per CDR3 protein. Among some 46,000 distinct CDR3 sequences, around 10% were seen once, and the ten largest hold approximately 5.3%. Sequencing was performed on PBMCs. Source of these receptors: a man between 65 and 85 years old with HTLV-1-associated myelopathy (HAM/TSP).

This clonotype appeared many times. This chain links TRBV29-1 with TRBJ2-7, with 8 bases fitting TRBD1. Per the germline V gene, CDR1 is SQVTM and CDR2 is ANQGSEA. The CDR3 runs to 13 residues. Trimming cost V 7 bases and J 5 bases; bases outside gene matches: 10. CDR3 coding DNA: TGCAGCGCAGGCAGGGGGCGAAACGACGAGCAGTACTTC. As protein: CSAGRGRNDEQYF.

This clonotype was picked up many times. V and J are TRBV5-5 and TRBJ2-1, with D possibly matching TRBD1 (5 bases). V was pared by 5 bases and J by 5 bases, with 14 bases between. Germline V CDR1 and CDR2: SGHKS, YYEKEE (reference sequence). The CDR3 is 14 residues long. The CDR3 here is CASSPDFRDNEQFF. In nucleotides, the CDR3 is TGTGCCAGCAGTCCCGACTTCAGGGACAATGAGCAGTTCTTC.

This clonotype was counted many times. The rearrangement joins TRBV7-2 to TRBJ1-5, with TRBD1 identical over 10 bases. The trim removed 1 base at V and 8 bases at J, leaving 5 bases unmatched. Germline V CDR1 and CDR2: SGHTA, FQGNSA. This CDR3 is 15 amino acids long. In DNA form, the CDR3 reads TGTGCCAGCAGCTTAGTCGGGACAGGGGTTGAGCCCCAGCATTTT. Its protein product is CASSLVGTGVEPQHF.

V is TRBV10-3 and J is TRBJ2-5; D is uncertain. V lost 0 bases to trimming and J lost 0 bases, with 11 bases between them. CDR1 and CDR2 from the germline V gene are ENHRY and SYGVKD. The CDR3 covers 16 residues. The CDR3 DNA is TGTGCCATCAGTGAGTCGTCTAGGACGGACCAAGAGACCCAGTACTTC. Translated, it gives CAISESSRTDQETQYF.

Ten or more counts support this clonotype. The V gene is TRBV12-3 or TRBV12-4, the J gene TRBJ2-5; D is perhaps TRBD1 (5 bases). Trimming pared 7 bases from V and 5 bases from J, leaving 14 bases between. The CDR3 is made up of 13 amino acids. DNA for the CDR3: TGTGCCAGCACCCCAGGGCTTGGGGAGACCCAGTACTTC. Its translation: CASTPGLGETQYF.

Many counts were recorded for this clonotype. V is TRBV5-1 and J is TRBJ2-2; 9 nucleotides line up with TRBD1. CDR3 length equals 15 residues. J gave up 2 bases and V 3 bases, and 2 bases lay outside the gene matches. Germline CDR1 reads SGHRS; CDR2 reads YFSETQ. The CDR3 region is CASSSTGGNTGELFF. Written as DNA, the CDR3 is TGCGCCAGCAGCTCTACAGGGGGCAACACCGGGGAGCTGTTTTTT.

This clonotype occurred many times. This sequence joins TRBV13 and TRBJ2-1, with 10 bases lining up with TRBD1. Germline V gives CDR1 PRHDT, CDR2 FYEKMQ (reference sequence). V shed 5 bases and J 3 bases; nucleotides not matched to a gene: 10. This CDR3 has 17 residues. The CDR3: CASSPEGRTGGYNEQFF. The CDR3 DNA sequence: TGTGCCAGCAGCCCAGAGGGCCGGACAGGGGGCTACAATGAGCAGTTCTTC. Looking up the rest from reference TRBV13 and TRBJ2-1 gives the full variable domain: AAGVIQSPRHLIKEKRETATLKCYPIPRHDTVYWYQQGPGQDPQFLISFYEKMQSDKGSIPDRFSAQQFSDYHSELNMSSLELGDSALYFCASSPEGRTGGYNEQFFGPGTRLTVL.

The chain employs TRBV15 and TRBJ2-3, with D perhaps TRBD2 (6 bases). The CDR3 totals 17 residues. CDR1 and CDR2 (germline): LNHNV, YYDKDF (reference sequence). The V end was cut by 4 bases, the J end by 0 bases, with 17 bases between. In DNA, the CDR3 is TGTGCCACCAGCACCACCGTGACGGGGACTAGCACAGATACGCAGTATTTT. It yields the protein CATSTTVTGTSTDTQYF.

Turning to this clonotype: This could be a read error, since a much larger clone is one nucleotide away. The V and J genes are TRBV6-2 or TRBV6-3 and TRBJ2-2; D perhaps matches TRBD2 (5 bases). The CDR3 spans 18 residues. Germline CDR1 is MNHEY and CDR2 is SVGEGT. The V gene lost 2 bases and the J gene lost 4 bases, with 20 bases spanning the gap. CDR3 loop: CASSYGGSPRLSTGELFF. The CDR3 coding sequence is TGTGCCAGCAGTTACGGCGGGTCTCCGAGGTTGAGCACCGGGGAGCTGTTTTTT.

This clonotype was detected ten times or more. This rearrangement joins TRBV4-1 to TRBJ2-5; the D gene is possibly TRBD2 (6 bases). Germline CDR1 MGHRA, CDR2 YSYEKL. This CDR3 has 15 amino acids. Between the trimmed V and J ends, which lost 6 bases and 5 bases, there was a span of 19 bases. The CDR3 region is CASSDSGARGETQYF. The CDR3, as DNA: TGCGCCAGCAGTGACAGTGGGGCCCGGGGGGAGACCCAGTACTTC.

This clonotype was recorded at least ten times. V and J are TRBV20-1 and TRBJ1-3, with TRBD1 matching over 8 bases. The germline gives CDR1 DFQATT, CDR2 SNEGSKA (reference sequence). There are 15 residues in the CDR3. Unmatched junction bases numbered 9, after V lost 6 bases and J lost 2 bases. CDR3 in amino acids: CSASGGRGTGNTIYF. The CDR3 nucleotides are TGCAGTGCGTCAGGGGGCAGGGGGACTGGAAACACCATATATTTT.

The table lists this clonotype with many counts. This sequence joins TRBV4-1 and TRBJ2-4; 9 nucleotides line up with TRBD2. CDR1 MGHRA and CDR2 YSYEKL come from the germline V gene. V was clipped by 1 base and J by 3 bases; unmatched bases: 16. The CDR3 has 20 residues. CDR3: CASSQVGGGRAAAGKNIQYF. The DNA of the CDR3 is TGCGCCAGCAGCCAAGTTGGAGGCGGGAGGGCCGCTGCTGGCAAAAACATTCAGTACTTC.